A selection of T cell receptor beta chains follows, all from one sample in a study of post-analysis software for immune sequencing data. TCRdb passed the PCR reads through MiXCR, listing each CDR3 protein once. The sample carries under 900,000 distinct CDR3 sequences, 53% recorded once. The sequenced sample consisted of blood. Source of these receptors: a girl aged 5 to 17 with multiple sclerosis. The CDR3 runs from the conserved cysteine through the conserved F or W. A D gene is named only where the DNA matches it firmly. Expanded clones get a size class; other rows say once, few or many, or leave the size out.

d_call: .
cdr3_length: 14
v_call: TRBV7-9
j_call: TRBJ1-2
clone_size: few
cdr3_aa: CASSRDGANYGYTF
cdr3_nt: TGTGCCAGCAGCCGGGACGGAGCTAACTATGGCTACACCTTC

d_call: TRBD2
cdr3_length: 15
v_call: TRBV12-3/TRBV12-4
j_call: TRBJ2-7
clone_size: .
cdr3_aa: CASKVGLAGSYEQYF
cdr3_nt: TGTGCCAGCAAGGTCGGACTAGCGGGTTCCTACGAGCAGTACTTC

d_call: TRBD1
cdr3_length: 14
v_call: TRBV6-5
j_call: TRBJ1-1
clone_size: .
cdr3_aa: CASRSRGGGTEAFF
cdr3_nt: TGTGCCAGCAGATCCAGGGGGGGAGGGACTGAAGCTTTCTTT

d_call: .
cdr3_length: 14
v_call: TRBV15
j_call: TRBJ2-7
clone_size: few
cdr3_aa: CATSPGLPYYEQYF
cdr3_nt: TGTGCCACCAGTCCGGGACTGCCCTACTACGAGCAGTACTTC

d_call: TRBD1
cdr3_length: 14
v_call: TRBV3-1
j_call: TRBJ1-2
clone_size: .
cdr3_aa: CASSQVGQVYGYTF
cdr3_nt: TGTGCCAGCAGCCAAGTGGGACAGGTCTATGGCTACACCTTC

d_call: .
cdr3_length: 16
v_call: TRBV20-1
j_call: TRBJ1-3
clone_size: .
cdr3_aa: CSARGGGGDSGNTIYF
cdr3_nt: TGCAGTGCTAGAGGCGGAGGAGGAGACTCTGGAAACACCATATATTTT

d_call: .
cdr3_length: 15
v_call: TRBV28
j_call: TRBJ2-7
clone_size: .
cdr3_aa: CASSLGERRTYEQYF
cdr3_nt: TGTGCCAGCAGTTTAGGCGAGCGTCGGACCTACGAGCAGTACTTC

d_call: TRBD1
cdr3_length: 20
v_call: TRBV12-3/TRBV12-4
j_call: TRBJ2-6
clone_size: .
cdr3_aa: CASSPRLDTGGAPGANVLTF
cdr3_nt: TGTGCCAGCAGTCCGCGACTTGATACAGGGGGCGCCCCTGGGGCCAACGTCCTGACTTTC

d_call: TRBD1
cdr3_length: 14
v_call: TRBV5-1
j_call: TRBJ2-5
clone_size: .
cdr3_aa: CASSRRQGQETQYF
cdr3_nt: TGCGCCAGCAGCCGACGACAGGGGCAAGAGACCCAGTACTTC

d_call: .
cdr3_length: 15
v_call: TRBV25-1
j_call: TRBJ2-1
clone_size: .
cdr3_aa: CASSQAREAYNEQFF
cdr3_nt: TGTGCCAGCAGTCAAGCTAGGGAGGCCTACAATGAGCAGTTCTTC

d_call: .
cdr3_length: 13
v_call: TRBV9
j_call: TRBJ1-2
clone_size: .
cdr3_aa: CASSWEGSYGYTF
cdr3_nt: TGTGCCAGCAGCTGGGAGGGGAGCTATGGCTACACCTTC

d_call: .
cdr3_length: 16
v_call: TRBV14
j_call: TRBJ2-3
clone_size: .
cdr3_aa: CASSQEILVGLDTQYF
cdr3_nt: TGTGCCAGCAGCCAAGAGATTTTGGTGGGACTAGATACGCAGTATTTT

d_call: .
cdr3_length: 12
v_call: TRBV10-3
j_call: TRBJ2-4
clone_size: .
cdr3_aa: CAISEPKNIQYF
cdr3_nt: TGTGCCATCAGTGAGCCCAAAAACATTCAGTACTTC

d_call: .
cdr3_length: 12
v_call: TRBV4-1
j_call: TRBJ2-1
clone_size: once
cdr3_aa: CASSQIYNEQFF
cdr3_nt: TGCGCCAGCAGCCAAATATACAATGAGCAGTTCTTC

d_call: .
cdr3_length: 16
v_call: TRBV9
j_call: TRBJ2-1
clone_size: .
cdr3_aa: CASSVAPGLKGDEQFF
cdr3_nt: TGTGCCAGCAGCGTAGCTCCGGGACTCAAGGGGGATGAGCAGTTCTTC

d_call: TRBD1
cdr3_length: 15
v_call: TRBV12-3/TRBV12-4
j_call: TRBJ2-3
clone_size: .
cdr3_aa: CASRSQGSSTDTQYF
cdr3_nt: TGTGCCAGCAGGTCACAGGGGTCGTCGACAGATACGCAGTATTTT

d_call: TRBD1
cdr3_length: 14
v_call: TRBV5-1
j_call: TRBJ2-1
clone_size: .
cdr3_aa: CASSPRDRGHEQFF
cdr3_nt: TGCGCCAGCAGCCCGCGGGACAGGGGTCATGAGCAGTTCTTC

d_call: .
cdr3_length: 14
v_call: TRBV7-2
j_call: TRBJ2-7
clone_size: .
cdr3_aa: CASSLPQTVYEQYF
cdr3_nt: TGTGCCAGCAGCTTACCTCAGACAGTCTACGAGCAGTACTTC

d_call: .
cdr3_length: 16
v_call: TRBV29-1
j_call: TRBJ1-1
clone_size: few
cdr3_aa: CSVKVFSQIMNTEAFF
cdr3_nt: TGCAGCGTAAAAGTTTTTTCTCAGATTATGAACACTGAAGCTTTCTTT

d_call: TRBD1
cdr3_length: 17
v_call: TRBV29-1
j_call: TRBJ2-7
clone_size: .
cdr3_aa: CSVEVIKTGGGNYEQYF
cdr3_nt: TGCAGCGTTGAGGTAATTAAGACAGGGGGCGGCAACTACGAGCAGTACTTC

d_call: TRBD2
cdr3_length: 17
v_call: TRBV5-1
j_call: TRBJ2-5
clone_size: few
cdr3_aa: CASSPGGTSGSEETQYF
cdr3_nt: TGCGCCAGCAGCCCTGGTGGGACTAGCGGGAGTGAAGAGACCCAGTACTTC

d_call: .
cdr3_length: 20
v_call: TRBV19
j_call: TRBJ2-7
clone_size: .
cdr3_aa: CASSIRVYALGGHGGYEQYF
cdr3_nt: TGTGCCAGTAGTATAAGAGTATACGCTCTCGGGGGACACGGCGGCTACGAGCAGTACTTC

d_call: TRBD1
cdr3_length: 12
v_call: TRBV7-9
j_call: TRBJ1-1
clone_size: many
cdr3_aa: CASSPGGTEAFF
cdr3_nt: TGTGCCAGCAGTCCAGGGGGCACTGAAGCTTTCTTT

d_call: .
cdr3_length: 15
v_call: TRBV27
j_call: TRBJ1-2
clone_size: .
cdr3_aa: CASSLAFSRIYGYTF
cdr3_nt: TGTGCCAGCAGTTTAGCCTTCTCCAGGATCTATGGCTACACCTTC

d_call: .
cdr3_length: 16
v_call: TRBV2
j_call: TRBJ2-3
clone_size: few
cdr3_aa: CASSLRDSWGTDTQYF
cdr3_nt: TGTGCCAGCAGCCTTCGGGACTCTTGGGGGACAGATACGCAGTATTTT

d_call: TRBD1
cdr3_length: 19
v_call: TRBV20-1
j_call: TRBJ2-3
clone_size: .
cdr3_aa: CSARSFPGQGRTSTDTQYF
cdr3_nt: TGCAGTGCTAGATCATTTCCGGGACAGGGGAGAACTAGCACAGATACGCAGTATTTT

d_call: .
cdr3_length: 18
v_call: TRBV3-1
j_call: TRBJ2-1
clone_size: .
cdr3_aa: CASSQGFGFTMAYNEQFF
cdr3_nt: TGTGCCAGCAGCCAAGGGTTTGGGTTCACCATGGCCTACAATGAGCAGTTCTTC

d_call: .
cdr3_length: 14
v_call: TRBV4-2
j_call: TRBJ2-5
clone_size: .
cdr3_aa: CASKPAGAGETQYF
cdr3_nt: TGTGCCAGCAAGCCAGCAGGGGCGGGAGAGACCCAGTACTTC

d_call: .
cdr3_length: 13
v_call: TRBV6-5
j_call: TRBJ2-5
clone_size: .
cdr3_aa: CASSSLGSPTQYF
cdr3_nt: TGTGCCAGCAGTAGTCTGGGCAGCCCCACGCAGTACTTC

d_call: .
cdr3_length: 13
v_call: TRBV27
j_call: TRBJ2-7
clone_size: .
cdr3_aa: CASSLSFGNEQYF
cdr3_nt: TGTGCCAGCAGTTTATCGTTTGGTAACGAGCAGTACTTC

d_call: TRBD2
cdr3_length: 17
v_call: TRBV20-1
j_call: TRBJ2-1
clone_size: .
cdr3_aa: CSARPPAGGISHNEQFF
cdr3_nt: TGCAGTGCTAGGCCCCCGGCGGGAGGAATTTCCCACAATGAGCAGTTCTTC